Below, 28 T cell receptor beta chains from the same sample are listed, as sequenced in a study of blood T cell repertoires in COVID-19. Profiling relied on immunoSEQ multiplex PCR, and the TCRdb table lists in-frame clones only, not all of them. The sample records 190,000 or so clones, approximately 88% being singletons. Specimen: peripheral blood. These receptors all come from a woman aged 25 to 39 with acute or convalescent COVID-19.

The chain couples TRBV5-4 to TRBJ1-3, with D unresolved. CDR3 size: 13 residues. Per the germline V gene, CDR1 is SGHNT and CDR2 is YYREEE (reference sequence). V shed 4 bases and J shed 6 bases, with 11 bases lying between them. The CDR3 region is CASSQNGVNTIYF. The CDR3 bases are TGTGCCAGCAGCCAGAACGGGGTAAACACCATATATTTT.

Details on this clone: The sample carries other DNA sequences with the same CDR3. CDR3 protein: CAWSVLETQYF. CDR3 DNA sequence: TGTGCCTGGAGTGTACTCGAGACCCAGTACTTC. The rearrangement links TRBV30 to TRBJ2-5; no clear D gene. CDR3 length: 11 amino acids. The V gene's germline CDR1 is GTSNPN and CDR2 SVGIG (reference sequence). The ends were cut back, 0 bases at V and 5 bases at J, with 4 bases in the middle.

The J gene is TRBJ2-7, the V gene TRBV28; no reliable D call. Trimming removed 4 bases from V and 3 bases from J, with 13 bases in between. Germline V gives CDR1 MDHEN, CDR2 SYDVKM. The CDR3 has 14 amino acids. In DNA, the CDR3 is TGTGCCAGCAGTTCGCGAATCCCTTACTACGAGCAGTACTTC. It is translated as CASSSRIPYYEQYF.

V usage is TRBV5-4 and J usage is TRBJ1-2, with 7 positions matching TRBD1. CDR1 and CDR2 (germline): SGHNT, YYREEE (reference sequence). The CDR3 sequence is 14 residues long. With V trimmed by 4 bases and J by 1 base, 4 bases remained unmatched. The DNA for the CDR3 is TGTGCCAGCAGCCCAAGACAGGGTAACTATGGCTACACCTTC. Translation gives CASSPRQGNYGYTF.

The chain couples TRBV5-1 to TRBJ1-4; D is undetermined. CDR1 and CDR2 (germline): SGHRS, YFSETQ. V lost 4 bases to trimming and J lost 7 bases, with 8 bases between them. The CDR3 length is 12 residues. CDR3 amino acids: CASSLDLEKLFF. The CDR3 coding sequence is TGCGCCAGCAGCCTAGACCTTGAAAAACTGTTTTTT.

Details on this clone: One end of the junction does not line up with germline, which may come from a read error. This chain joins TRBV11-2 and TRBJ2-1; D unresolved. The CDR3 has 10 residues. CDR1 is SGHAT and CDR2 is FQNNGV in the germline V gene. The CDR3 nucleotides read TGTGCCAGCAGCTTAGATCGGGTTGTCTTC. Residues: CASSLDRVVF.

The rearrangement joins TRBV10-3 to TRBJ1-1, with 7 nucleotides matching TRBD1. This CDR3 is built from 13 residues. Germline CDR1 ENHRY, CDR2 SYGVKD. The V and J ends lost 6 bases and 4 bases, in that order; junction bases with no gene match: 5. Written as DNA, the CDR3 is TGTGCCATCAGGAGGGGGCAGGCCACTGAAGCTTTCTTT. Its protein product is CAIRRGQATEAFF.

The chain links TRBV7-9 to TRBJ2-1; perhaps TRBD2 as D (5 bases). The germline V gene has CDR1 SEHNR and CDR2 FQNEAQ (reference sequence). The CDR3 loop spans 15 amino acids. V was cut by 0 bases and J by 5 bases, with 11 bases left in between. The CDR3 reads CASSLARTLDNEQFF. CDR3 coding DNA: TGTGCCAGCAGCTTAGCCAGGACTTTGGACAATGAGCAGTTCTTC. Based on the CDR3 plus reference TRBV7-9 and TRBJ2-1, the full variable domain is DTGVSQNPRHKITKRGQNVTFRCDPISEHNRLYWYRQTLGQGPEFLTYFQNEAQLEKSRLLSDRFSAERPKGSFSTLEIQRTEQGDSAMYLCASSLARTLDNEQFFGPGTRLTVL.

CDR3 region: CASSSLNSFSTDTQYF. CDR3 bases: TGTGCCAGCAGTTCCCTTAACTCGTTTAGCACAGATACGCAGTATTTT. V gene TRBV27 combines with J gene TRBJ2-3; D remains unclear. Germline lookup yields CDR1 MNHEY and CDR2 SMNVEV (reference sequence). Trimming shortened V by 4 bases and J by 0 bases, and 14 bases separated the two germline ends. This CDR3 is built from 16 residues.

The CDR3, as DNA: TGTGCCAGCTCACCACGGACTACGTATGTTAGGACCCAGTACTTC. Translation gives CASSPRTTYVRTQYF. J is TRBJ2-5 and V is TRBV18; D possibly corresponds to TRBD2 (6 bases). The germline gives CDR1 KGHSH, CDR2 LQKENI. Trimming removed 1 base from V and 7 bases from J, with 16 bases in between. This CDR3 comprises 15 residues.

The chain couples TRBV5-8 to TRBJ1-2, with D tentatively TRBD1 (5 bases). V dropped 3 bases and J dropped 4 bases, with 16 bases sitting between them. The length of the CDR3 is 15 residues. Germline-derived CDR1 and CDR2 are SGHTS and YDEGEE. CDR3 residues: CASSSRTRGVYGYTF. The CDR3 DNA reads TGTGCCAGCAGCTCTCGGACAAGGGGTGTCTATGGCTACACCTTC.

V gene TRBV2 combines with J gene TRBJ1-5, with D possibly TRBD1 on 6 matching bases. With 7 bases removed from V and 8 bases from J, the gap between germline ends came to 15 bases. The CDR3 spans 13 residues. Germline V gene data show CDR1 as SNHLY and CDR2 as FYNNEI. The CDR3 reads CASKRDTGKPQHF. The CDR3 nucleotides are TGTGCCAGCAAGCGGGACACCGGGAAGCCCCAGCATTTT.

This clone has more than one count but fewer than ten. The rearrangement uses TRBV10-3 and TRBJ2-4; D gene ambiguous. The V end lost 2 bases, the J end lost 3 bases, and 5 bases lay between the germline ends. The CDR3 has 13 amino acids. Germline CDR1 ENHRY, CDR2 SYGVKD. The CDR3 region is CAISEHSKNIQYF. In DNA form, the CDR3 reads TGTGCCATCAGTGAGCACAGCAAAAACATTCAGTACTTC.

The genes are TRBV29-1 and TRBJ2-3; unclear D gene. The germline V gene has CDR1 SQVTM and CDR2 ANQGSEA. The V gene lost 4 bases and the J gene lost 3 bases, with 11 bases spanning the gap. The CDR3 contains 13 residues. The CDR3 nucleotides are TGCAGCGTTGCCCGCCGACTGACAGATACGCAGTATTTT. The encoded protein is CSVARRLTDTQYF.

The chain is built from TRBV4-2 and TRBJ2-3; D is unclear. CDR1 LGHNA and CDR2 YNFKEQ come from the germline V gene. This CDR3 region has 14 residues. Trimming took off 3 bases at V and 7 bases at J, with 14 bases between the two ends. Here the CDR3 reads CASSQPLHNNTQYF. In DNA, the CDR3 is TGTGCCAGCAGCCAGCCGTTACATAATAATACGCAGTATTTT.

The rearrangement joins TRBV7-6 to TRBJ2-2; D uncertain. V was shortened by 1 base and J by 6 bases, with 6 bases between the two germline ends. CDR3 size: 13 residues. CDR1 and CDR2 (germline): SGHVS, FNYEAQ. In DNA form, the CDR3 reads TGTGCCAGCAGCTTAGTCCAGTCCGGGGAGCTGTTTTTT. It codes for CASSLVQSGELFF. Filled out from reference TRBV7-6 and TRBJ2-2, the complete variable domain reads GAGVSQSPRYKVTKRGQDVALRCDPISGHVSLYWYRQALGQGPEFLTYFNYEAQQDKSGLPNDRFSAERPEGSISTLTIQRTEQRDSAMYRCASSLVQSGELFFGEGSRLTVL.

This clone has only one observation. The CDR3 is CASTPVGANVLTF. CDR3 DNA sequence: TGTGCCAGCACCCCCGTAGGGGCCAACGTCCTGACTTTC. This chain joins TRBV12-3 or TRBV12-4 and TRBJ2-6; D call uncertain. The CDR3 sequence is 13 residues long. Trimming removed 7 bases from V and 4 bases from J, with 8 bases in between.

The J gene is TRBJ2-4, the V gene TRBV12-3 or TRBV12-4; 7 bases match TRBD1. The V and J ends lost 6 bases and 8 bases, in that order; junction bases with no gene match: 4. The CDR3 length is 12 residues. CDR3 amino acids: CASSDRVDIQYF. The CDR3, as DNA: TGTGCCAGCAGCGACAGGGTGGACATTCAGTACTTC.

This sequence joins TRBV6-1 and TRBJ1-1; 8 bases agree with TRBD1. The CDR3 extends over 13 amino acids. V lost 1 base, J lost 11 bases, and 6 bases stayed unmatched. Germline V lookup: CDR1 MNHNS, CDR2 SASEGT. The CDR3 reads CASSEGRGTGAFF. The CDR3 DNA is TGTGCCAGCAGTGAAGGGAGGGGGACAGGTGCTTTCTTT.

The chain recombines TRBV2 with TRBJ1-1; D may be TRBD1 (5 bases). V gave up 7 bases and J gave up 1 base, with 13 bases separating them. This CDR3 region has 14 residues. CDR1 is SNHLY, CDR2 FYNNEI, per germline. For the CDR3, the DNA is TGTGCCAGCATATGGGGCGCGGAGAACACTGAAGCTTTCTTT. Translated, it gives CASIWGAENTEAFF. Drawing the rest from reference TRBV2 and TRBJ1-1, the complete variable domain is EPEVTQTPSHQVTQMGQEVILRCVPISNHLYFYWYRQILGQKVEFLVSFYNNEISEKSEIFDDQFSVERPDGSNFTLKIRSTKLEDSAMYFCASIWGAENTEAFFGQGTRLTVV.

The gene calls are TRBV27 and TRBJ1-1, with no clear D. V lost 2 bases and J 0 bases, leaving 7 bases between the germline ends. CDR1 is MNHEY, CDR2 SMNVEV, per germline (reference sequence). The CDR3 consists of 14 residues. The CDR3 DNA reads as TGTGCCAGCAGTTTAAACGGGATGAACACTGAAGCTTTCTTT. Residues: CASSLNGMNTEAFF.

This clone came up a few times. V and J are TRBV7-9 and TRBJ1-3, with D possibly matching TRBD1 (6 bases). The CDR3 length is 15 residues. The germline V and J ends were trimmed by 3 bases and 0 bases, with 9 bases remaining between them. Germline V gene lookup returns CDR1 SEHNR and CDR2 FQNEAQ (reference sequence). In DNA form, the CDR3 reads TGTGCCAGCAGCTTGGGGGACAACTCTGGAAACACCATATATTTT. Its translation is CASSLGDNSGNTIYF.

The rearrangement links TRBV3-1 (or the pseudogene TRBV3-2) to TRBJ2-7; possibly TRBD2 for D (6 bases). The germline V gene has CDR1 LGHDT and CDR2 YNNKEL (reference sequence). The V gene lost 3 bases and the J gene lost 2 bases, with 8 bases spanning the gap. This CDR3 contains 13 residues. The CDR3 protein is CASSHGGAYEQYF. The CDR3 nucleotides read TGTGCCAGCAGCCACGGCGGGGCCTACGAGCAGTACTTC.

The V gene is TRBV29-1, the J gene TRBJ2-1; D unclear. The ends were cut back, 4 bases at V and 0 bases at J, with 22 bases in the middle. The germline V gene encodes CDR1 SQVTM and CDR2 ANQGSEA. The CDR3 is 18 amino acids. The DNA of the CDR3 is TGCAGCGTTGTCCCCTCTAGGTACACAAAGAGCTCCTACAATGAGCAGTTCTTC. The encoded protein is CSVVPSRYTKSSYNEQFF.

The rearrangement links TRBV19 to TRBJ2-5, with 8 bases lining up with TRBD1. Germline assignment: CDR1 LNHDA and CDR2 SQIVND (reference sequence). Trimming took 6 bases from V and 5 from J; bases not matched to a gene: 5. This CDR3 spans 13 amino acids. The CDR3 loop is CASSHRGWETQYF. The CDR3 coding sequence is TGTGCCAGTAGCCACAGGGGGTGGGAGACCCAGTACTTC.

Here the CDR3 DNA reads TGTGCCAGCAGGCCCGGGGAGGGCGAGCAGTACTTC. Its translation: CASRPGEGEQYF. The chain uses TRBV7-9 and TRBJ2-7; 7 bases fit TRBD2. J gave up 6 bases and V 6 bases, and 5 bases lay outside the gene matches. The CDR3 loop spans 12 amino acids. Per germline, CDR1 SEHNR and CDR2 FQNEAQ (reference sequence).

In its sample, this clone was seen once. The chain combines TRBV2 with TRBJ2-7; D gene unclear. CDR1 is SNHLY and CDR2 is FYNNEI in the germline V gene. The CDR3 loop spans 14 amino acids. V was clipped by 7 bases and J by 3 bases, with 16 bases between them. The CDR3 DNA sequence: TGTGCCAGCAACATAGAGAGCGATGGCTACGAGCAGTACTTC. Residues: CASNIESDGYEQYF. Full variable domain (missing parts from reference TRBV2 and TRBJ2-7): EPEVTQTPSHQVTQMGQEVILRCVPISNHLYFYWYRQILGQKVEFLVSFYNNEISEKSEIFDDQFSVERPDGSNFTLKIRSTKLEDSAMYFCASNIESDGYEQYFGPGTRLTVT.

This chain connects TRBV5-1 to TRBJ1-2, with 7 bases identical to TRBD1. Losses at the gene ends were 5 bases for V and 8 bases for J; bases not matched to a gene: 15. CDR1 SGHRS and CDR2 YFSETQ come from the germline V gene. This CDR3 spans 15 amino acids. This CDR3 is CASSLTAGTAFGYTF. CDR3 DNA: TGCGCCAGCAGTCTTACCGCCGGGACAGCTTTCGGCTACACCTTC.